Listed here is a single T cell receptor (beta chain). Repertoires were generated with immunoSEQ multiplex PCR, while TCRdb's copy carries only in-frame clones and drops some. The sample contains hundreds of thousands of clones, 95% of which appear only once. The data were obtained in a study of shared T cell receptors in the human thymus. This CDR3 contains 15 residues. Trimming took off 3 bases at V and 4 bases at J, with 13 bases between the two ends. Germline CDR1 reads KGHSH; CDR2 reads LQKENI. Sequencing was performed on thymocytes. The TCR comes from a human donor. V usage is TRBV18 and J usage is TRBJ1-5, with D tentatively TRBD1 (6 bases). The CDR3 sequence is CASSPRQAENQPQHF. The CDR3 DNA is TGTGCCAGCTCACCTCGACAGGCCGAAAATCAGCCCCAGCATTTT. The variable domain in full, completed from reference TRBV18 and TRBJ1-5, reads NAGVMQNPRHLVRRRGQEARLRCSPMKGHSHVYWYRQLPEEGLKFMVYLQKENIIDESGMPKERFSAEFPKEGPSILRIQQVVRGDSAAYFCASSPRQAENQPQHFGDGTRLSIL.